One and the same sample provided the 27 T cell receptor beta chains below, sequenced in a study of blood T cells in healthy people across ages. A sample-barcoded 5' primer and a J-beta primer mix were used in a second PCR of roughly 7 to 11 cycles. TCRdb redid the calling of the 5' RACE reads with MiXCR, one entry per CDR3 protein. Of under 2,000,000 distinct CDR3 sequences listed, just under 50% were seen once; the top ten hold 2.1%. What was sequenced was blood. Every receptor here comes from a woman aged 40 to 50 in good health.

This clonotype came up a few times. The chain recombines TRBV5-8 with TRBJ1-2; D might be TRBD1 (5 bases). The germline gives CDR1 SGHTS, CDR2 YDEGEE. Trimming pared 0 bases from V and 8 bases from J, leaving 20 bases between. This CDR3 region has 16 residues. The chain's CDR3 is CASSLDGTANQRGYTF. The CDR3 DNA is TGTGCCAGCAGCTTGGATGGGACCGCAAACCAAAGGGGCTACACCTTC.

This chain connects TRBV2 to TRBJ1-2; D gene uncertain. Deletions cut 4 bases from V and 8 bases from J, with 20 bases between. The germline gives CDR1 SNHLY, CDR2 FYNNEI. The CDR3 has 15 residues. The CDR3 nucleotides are TGTGCCAGCAGTGTGGACGGAATCTTAAAGGACGGCTACACCTTC. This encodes CASSVDGILKDGYTF. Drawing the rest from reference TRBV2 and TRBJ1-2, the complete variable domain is EPEVTQTPSHQVTQMGQEVILRCVPISNHLYFYWYRQILGQKVEFLVSFYNNEISEKSEIFDDQFSVERPDGSNFTLKIRSTKLEDSAMYFCASSVDGILKDGYTFGSGTRLTVV.

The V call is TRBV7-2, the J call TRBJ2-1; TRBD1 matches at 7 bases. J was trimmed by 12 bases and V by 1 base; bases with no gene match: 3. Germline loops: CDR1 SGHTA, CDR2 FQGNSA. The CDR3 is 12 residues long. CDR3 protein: CASSLDRGWQFF. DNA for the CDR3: TGTGCCAGCAGCTTAGACAGGGGTTGGCAGTTCTTC.

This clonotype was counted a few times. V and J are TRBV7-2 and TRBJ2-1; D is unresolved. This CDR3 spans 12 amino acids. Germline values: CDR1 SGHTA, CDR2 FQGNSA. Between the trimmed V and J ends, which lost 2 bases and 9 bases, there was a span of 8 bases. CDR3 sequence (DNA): TGTGCCAGCAGCTTATATGGGTCTGAGCAGTTCTTC. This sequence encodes CASSLYGSEQFF.

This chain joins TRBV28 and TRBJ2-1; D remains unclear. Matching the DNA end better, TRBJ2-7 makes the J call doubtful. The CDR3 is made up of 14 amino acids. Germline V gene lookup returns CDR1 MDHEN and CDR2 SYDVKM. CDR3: CASSPVLSYNEQYF. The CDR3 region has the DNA TGTGCCAGCAGTCCCGTACTCTCCTACAATGAGCAGTACTTC.

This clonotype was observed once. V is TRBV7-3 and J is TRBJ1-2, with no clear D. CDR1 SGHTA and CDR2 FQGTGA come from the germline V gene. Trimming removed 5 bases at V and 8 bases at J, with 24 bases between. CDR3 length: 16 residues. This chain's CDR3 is CASSPSTGTLREGYTF. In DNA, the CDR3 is TGTGCCAGCAGCCCCTCGACGGGAACCCTAAGGGAGGGCTACACCTTC.

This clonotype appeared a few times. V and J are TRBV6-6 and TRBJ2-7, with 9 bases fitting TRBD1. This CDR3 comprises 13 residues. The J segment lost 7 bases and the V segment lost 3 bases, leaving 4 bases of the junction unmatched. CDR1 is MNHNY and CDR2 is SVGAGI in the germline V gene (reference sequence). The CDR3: CASSYDRGNEQYF. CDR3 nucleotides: TGTGCCAGCAGTTATGACAGGGGGAATGAGCAGTACTTC.

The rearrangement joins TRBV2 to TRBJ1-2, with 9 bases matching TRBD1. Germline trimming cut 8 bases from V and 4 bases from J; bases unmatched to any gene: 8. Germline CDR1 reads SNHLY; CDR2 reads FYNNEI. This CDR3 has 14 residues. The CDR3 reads CASSGTGILYGYTF. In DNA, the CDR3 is TGTGCCAGCTCCGGGACAGGGATTCTCTATGGCTACACCTTC.

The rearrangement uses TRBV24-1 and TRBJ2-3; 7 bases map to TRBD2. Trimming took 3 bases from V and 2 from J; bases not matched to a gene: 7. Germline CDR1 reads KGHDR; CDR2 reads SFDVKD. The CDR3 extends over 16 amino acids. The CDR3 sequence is CATSDPGAGITDTQYF. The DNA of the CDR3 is TGTGCCACCAGTGATCCGGGAGCGGGGATCACAGATACGCAGTATTTT.

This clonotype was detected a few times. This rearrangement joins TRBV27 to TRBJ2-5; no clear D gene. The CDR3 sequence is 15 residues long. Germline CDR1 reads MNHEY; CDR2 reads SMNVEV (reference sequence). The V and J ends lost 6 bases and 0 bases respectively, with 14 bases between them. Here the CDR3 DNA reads TGTGCCAGCAGCTCCTCCGGAGCGTACCAAGAGACCCAGTACTTC. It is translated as CASSSSGAYQETQYF.

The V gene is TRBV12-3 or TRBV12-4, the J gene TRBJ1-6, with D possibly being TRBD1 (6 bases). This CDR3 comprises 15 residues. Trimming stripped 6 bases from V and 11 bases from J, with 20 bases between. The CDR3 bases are TGTGCCAGCAGGCCCACAGGGAGGGCCCCTGCACCCCTCCACTTT. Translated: CASRPTGRAPAPLHF.

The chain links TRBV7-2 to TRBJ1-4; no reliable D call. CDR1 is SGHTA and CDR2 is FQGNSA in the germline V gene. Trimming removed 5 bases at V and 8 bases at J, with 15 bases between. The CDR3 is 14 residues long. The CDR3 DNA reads TGTGCCAGCAGCCGATCGGGGTTAGGCGAAAAACTGTTTTTT. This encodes CASSRSGLGEKLFF.

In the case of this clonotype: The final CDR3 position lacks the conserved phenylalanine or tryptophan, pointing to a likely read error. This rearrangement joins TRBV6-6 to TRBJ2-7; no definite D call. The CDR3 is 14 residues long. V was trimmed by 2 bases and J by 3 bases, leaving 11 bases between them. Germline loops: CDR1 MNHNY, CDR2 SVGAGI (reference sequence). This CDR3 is CASSYGPTGYEQYI. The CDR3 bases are TGTGCCAGCAGTTACGGCCCCACGGGCTACGAGCAGTACATC.

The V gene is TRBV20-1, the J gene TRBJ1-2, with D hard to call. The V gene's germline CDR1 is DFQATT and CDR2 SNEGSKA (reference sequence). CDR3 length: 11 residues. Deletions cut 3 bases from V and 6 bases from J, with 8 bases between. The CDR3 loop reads CSASSANGYTF. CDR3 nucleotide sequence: TGCAGTGCTAGCTCGGCTAATGGCTACACCTTC.

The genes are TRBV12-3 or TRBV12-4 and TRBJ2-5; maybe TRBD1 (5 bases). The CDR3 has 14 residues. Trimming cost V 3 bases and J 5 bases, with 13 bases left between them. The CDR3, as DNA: TGTGCCAGCAGTTTCGGATCTGGACACGAGACCCAGTACTTC. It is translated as CASSFGSGHETQYF.

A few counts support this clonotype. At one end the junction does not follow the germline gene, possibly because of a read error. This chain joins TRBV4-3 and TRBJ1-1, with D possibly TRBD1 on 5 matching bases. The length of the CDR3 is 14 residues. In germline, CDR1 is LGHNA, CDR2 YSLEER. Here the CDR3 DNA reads TGTGCCAGCAGCCAGGGCTCGGCGAACACTGAAGCTTTCTTT. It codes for CASSQGSANTEAFF.

CDR3 DNA: TGTGCCACCAGTGCCCAGGGGTACCAAGAGACCCAGTACTTC. As protein: CATSAQGYQETQYF. The chain recombines TRBV24-1 with TRBJ2-5; possibly TRBD1 for D (6 bases). The CDR3 has 14 amino acids. Per germline, CDR1 KGHDR and CDR2 SFDVKD. Trimming cost V 5 bases and J 0 bases, with 9 bases left between them.

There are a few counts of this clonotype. The CDR3 here is CASSSHPKNQETQYF. CDR3 in DNA: TGCGCCAGCAGCTCACACCCGAAAAACCAAGAGACCCAGTACTTC. The J gene is TRBJ2-5, the V gene TRBV5-1, with D hard to call. Germline assignment: CDR1 SGHRS and CDR2 YFSETQ. Deletions cut 3 bases from V and 0 bases from J, with 12 bases between. The CDR3 has 15 amino acids.

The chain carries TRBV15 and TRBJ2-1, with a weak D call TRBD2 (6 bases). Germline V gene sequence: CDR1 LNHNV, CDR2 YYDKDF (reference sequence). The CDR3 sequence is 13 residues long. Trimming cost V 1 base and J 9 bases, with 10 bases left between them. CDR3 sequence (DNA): TGTGCCACCAGCAGAGCGCTAGCGTCTGAGCAGTTCTTC. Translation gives CATSRALASEQFF.

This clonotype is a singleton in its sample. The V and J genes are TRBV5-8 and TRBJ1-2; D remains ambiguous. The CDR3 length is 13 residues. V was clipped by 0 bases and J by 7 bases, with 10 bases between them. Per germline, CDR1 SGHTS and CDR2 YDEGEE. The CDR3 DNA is TGTGCCAGCAGCTTGGGGCGGAAGGCTGGCTACACCTTC. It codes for CASSLGRKAGYTF.

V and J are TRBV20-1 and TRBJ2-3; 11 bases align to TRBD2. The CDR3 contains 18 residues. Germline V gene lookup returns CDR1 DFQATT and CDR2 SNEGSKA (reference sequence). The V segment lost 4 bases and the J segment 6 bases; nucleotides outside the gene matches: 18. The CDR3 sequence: CSAKILYLLAGDPDTQYF. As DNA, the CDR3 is TGCAGTGCTAAAATACTTTATCTACTAGCGGGGGACCCCGATACGCAGTATTTT.

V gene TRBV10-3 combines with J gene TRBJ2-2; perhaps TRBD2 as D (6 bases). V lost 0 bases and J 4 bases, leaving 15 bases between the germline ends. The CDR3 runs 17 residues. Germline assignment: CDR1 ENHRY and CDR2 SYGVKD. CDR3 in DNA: TGTGCCATCAGTGAGTCTAAACTGGGAGCGGGCACCGGGGAGCTGTTTTTT. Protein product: CAISESKLGAGTGELFF.

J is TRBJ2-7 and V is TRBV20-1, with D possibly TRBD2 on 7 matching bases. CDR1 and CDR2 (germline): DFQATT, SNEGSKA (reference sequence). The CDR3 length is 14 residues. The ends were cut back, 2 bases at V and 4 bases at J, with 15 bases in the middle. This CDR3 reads CSARRVGGPYEQYF. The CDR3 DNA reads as TGCAGTGCTAGAAGAGTCGGGGGGCCTTACGAGCAGTACTTC.

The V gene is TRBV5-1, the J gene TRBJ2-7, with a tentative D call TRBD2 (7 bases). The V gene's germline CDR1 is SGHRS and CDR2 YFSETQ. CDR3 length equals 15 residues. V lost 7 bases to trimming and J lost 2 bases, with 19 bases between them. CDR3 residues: CASDAGDKAAYEQYF. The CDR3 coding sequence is TGCGCCAGCGATGCGGGGGACAAAGCAGCCTACGAGCAGTACTTC.

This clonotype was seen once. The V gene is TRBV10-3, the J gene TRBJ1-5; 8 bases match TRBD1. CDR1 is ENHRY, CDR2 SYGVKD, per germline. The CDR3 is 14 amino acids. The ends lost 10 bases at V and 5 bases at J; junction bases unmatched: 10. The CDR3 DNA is TGTGCCACCGCCCCGACAGGGGAGGATCAGCCCCAGCATTTT. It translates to CATAPTGEDQPQHF.

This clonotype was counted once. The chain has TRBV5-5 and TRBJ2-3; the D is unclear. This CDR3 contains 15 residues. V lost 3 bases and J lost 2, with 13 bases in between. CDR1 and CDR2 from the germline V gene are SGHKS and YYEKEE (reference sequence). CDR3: CASSSRTDITDTQYF. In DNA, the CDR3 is TGTGCCAGCAGCTCTCGGACCGACATCACAGATACGCAGTATTTT.

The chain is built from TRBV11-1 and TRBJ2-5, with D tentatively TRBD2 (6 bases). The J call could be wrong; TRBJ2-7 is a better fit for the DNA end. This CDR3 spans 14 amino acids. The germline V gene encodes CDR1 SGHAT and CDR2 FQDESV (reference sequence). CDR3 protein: CASSIGGITYEQYF. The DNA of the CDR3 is TGTGCCAGCAGCATAGGAGGGATCACCTACGAGCAGTACTTC.